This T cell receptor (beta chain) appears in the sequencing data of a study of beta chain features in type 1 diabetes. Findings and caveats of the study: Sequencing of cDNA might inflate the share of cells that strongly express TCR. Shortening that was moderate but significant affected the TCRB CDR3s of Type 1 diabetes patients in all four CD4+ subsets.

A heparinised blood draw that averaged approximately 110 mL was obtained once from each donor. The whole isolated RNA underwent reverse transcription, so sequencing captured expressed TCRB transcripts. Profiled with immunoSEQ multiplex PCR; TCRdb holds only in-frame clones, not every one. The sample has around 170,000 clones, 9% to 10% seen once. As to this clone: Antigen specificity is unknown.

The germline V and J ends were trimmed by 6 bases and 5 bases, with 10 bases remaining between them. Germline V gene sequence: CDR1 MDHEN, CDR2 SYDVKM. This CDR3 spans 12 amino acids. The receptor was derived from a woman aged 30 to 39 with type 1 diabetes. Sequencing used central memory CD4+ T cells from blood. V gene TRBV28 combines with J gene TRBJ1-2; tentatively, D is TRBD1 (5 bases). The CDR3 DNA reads TGTGCCAGCAGCAAAGCAGGGTATGGCTACACCTTC. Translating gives CASSKAGYGYTF.